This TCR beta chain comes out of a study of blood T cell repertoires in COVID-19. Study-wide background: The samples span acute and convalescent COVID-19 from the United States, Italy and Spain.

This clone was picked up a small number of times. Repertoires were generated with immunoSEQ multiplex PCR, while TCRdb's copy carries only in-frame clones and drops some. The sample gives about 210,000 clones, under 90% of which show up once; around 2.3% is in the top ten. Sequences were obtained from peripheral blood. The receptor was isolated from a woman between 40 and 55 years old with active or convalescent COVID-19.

This CDR3 is CAWETKDKKKKGQYF. CDR3 bases: TGTGCCTGGGAGACAAAGGACAAGAAGAAGAAGGGGCAGTACTTC. The chain joins TRBV30 to TRBJ2-7; tentatively, D is TRBD1 (5 bases). Germline CDR1 reads GTSNPN; CDR2 reads SVGIG (reference sequence). The CDR3 is 15 amino acids. Trimming cost V 5 bases and J 9 bases, with 26 bases left between them.